The T cell receptor (beta chain) under discussion was sequenced for a study of CD8 T cells in Susac syndrome. Regarding the study as a whole: Clonal expansion did not appear in Susac syndrome CD4+ T cell repertoires.

Random hexamers were used to reverse transcribe the RNA input (roughly 0.5 to 1 ug). TCRdb ran MiXCR on the immunoSEQ multiplex PCR reads and lists one entry per CDR3 protein. The data show about 190,000 distinct CDR3 sequences, more than 90% seen once. While CD8+ and CD4+ T cells were isolated negatively, TEMRA cells were enriched by FACS. Germline CDR1 MGHRA, CDR2 YSYEKL. This CDR3 is built from 16 residues. Trimming removed 2 bases from V and 1 base from J; junction bases left unmatched: 7. As for this clonotype: Its antigen is currently unknown.

The specimen was CD4+ T cells from PBMCs. This chain uses TRBV4-1 with TRBJ2-5; 7 bases match TRBD1. The TCR was taken from a human donor with Susac syndrome. CDR3 DNA sequence: TGCGCCAGCAGCCAATACGGGACAGCCTTCCAAGAGACCCAGTACTTC. Translated, it gives CASSQYGTAFQETQYF.